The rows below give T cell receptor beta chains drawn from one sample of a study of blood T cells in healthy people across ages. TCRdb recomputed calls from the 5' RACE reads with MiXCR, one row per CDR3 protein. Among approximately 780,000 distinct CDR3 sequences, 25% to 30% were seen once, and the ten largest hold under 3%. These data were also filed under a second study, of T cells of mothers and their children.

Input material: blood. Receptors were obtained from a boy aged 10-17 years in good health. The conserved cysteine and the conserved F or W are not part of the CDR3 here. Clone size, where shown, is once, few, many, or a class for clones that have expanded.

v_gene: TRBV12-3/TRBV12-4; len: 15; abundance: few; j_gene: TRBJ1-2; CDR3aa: ASSPTGGRFPNYGYT
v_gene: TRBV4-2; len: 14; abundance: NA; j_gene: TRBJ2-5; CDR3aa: ASSQDWPSGRETQY
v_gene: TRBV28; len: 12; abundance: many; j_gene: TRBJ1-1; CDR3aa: ASNKRTMNTEAF
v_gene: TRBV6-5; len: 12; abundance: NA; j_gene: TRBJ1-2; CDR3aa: ASSLTRAGDGYT
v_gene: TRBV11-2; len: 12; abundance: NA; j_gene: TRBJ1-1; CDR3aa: AGSLVRRNTEAF
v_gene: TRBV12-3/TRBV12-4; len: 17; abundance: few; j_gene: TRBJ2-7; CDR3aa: ASRDRDAIWERWAYEQY
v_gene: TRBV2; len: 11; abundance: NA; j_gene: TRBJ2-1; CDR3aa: ASSENSYNEQF
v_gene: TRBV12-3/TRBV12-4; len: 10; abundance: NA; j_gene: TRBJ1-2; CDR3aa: ASSLEVYGYA
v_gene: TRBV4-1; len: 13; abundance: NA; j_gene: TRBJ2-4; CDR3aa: ASSLPGGAKNIQY
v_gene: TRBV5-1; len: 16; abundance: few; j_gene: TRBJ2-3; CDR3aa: ASSLAGTSGGPPDTQY
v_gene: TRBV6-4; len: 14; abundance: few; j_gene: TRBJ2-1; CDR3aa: ASSVTSGVPYNEQF
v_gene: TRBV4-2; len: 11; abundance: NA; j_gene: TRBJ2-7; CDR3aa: ASSQDIGYEQY
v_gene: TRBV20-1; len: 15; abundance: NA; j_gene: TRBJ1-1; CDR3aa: SASGGTGGGGNTEAF
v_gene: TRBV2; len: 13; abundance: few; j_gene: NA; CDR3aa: ASSQASGGADEQF
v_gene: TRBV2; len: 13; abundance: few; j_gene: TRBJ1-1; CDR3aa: ASSPMRGLATEAF
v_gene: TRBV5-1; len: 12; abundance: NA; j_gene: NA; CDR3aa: ASSLAGEPHEQY
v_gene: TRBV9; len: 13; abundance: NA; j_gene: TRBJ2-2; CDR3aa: ASSVEGASTGELF
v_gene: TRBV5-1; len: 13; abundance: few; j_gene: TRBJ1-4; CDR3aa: ASSLAVGVNEKLF
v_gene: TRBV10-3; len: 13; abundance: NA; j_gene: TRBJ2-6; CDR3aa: AISGSFSGANVLT
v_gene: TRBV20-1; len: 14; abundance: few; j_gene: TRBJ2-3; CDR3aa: SALSGTGWGTDTQY
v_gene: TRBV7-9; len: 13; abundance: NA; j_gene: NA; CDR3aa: ASSQLAGGQNEQF
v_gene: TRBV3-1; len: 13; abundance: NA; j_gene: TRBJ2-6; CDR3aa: ASRDVYSGANVLT
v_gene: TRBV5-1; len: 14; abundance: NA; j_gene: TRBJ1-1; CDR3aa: ASSLVSGLTNTEAF
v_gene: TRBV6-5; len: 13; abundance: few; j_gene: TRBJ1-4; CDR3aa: ASSYSAAVGEKLF
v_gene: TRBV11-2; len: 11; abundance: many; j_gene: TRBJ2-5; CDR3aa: ASSDGPQETQY
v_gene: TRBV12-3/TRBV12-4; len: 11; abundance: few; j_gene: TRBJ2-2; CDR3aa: ASSSGYTGELF
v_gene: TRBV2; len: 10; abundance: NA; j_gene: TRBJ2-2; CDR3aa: AKHQNTGELF
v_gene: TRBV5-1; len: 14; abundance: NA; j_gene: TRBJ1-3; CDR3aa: ASSPEESAGGNTIY
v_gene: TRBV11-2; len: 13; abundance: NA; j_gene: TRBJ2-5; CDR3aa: ASSLDPGRQETQY
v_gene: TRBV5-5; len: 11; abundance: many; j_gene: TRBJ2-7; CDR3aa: ASSFSGTYEQY